This is a list of T cell receptor beta chains from one sample in a study of shared T cell receptors in the human thymus. Sequenced by immunoSEQ multiplex PCR; TCRdb stores in-frame clones only, minus some. The table lists approximately 760,000 clones, approximately 85% of them singletons. These sequences were also reported in another study, on human thymus T cells.

What was sequenced was thymocytes. The receptors come from a girl under two years old with a congenital heart defect. The CDR3 runs from the conserved cysteine through the conserved F or W. The D gene is left open where the match is weak. Clone size appears in some rows only: once, few, many, or a class for an expanded clone.

>TRBJ2-6|.|TRBV5-2|.
TGTGCCAGCAAACATGGGAACAGGGAGAACCGGGACAGGGAAAGCTCTGGGGCCAACGTCCTGACTTTC
CASKHGNRENRDRESSGANVLTF
>TRBJ2-5|.|TRBV5-8|.
TGTGCCAGCAGTCTCGGAGGGCCCGTTGAGACCCAGTACTTC
CASSLGGPVETQYF
>TRBJ1-1|.|TRBV5-1|.
TGCGCCAGCAGCCCCGAAGGACAGCTGAACACTGAAGCTTTCTTT
CASSPEGQLNTEAFF
>TRBJ1-5|TRBD1|TRBV27|.
TGTGCCAGCAGTAAGACAGGGGGTACCCTCGTTAGGCCCCAGCATTTT
CASSKTGGTLVRPQHF
>TRBJ2-3|TRBD2|TRBV18|few
TGTGCCAGCTCACCAGAAACTAGCGGGTCTACAGATACGCAGTATTTT
CASSPETSGSTDTQYF
>TRBJ2-7|TRBD1|TRBV5-1|.
TGCGCCAGCAGCGGGGCGACAGGGGGGGCCTACGAGCAGTACTTC
CASSGATGGAYEQYF
>TRBJ2-1|TRBD1|TRBV7-4|.
TGTGCCAGCAGCTTAGTGGGACAGGGGAAGAACAATGAGCAGTTCTTC
CASSLVGQGKNNEQFF
>TRBJ2-7|TRBD2|TRBV7-3|.
TGTGCCAGCAGCTTAGGGGAGGGCACCTACGAGCAGTACTTC
CASSLGEGTYEQYF
>TRBJ1-2|.|TRBV10-3|.
TGTGCCACCCAGCGGGACAAAATAAACTATGGCTACACCTTC
CATQRDKINYGYTF
>TRBJ1-1|.|TRBV10-2|.
TGCGCCAGCAGAAAAGGGGTGGCTGAAGCTTTCTTT
CASRKGVAEAFF
>TRBJ2-3|TRBD1|TRBV5-6|.
TGTGCCAGCAGCTTGGGGGGACAGGGTGGCACAGATACGCAGTATTTT
CASSLGGQGGTDTQYF
>TRBJ1-4|TRBD1|TRBV19|.
TGTGCCAGTAGTACCCTGACAGGGAAACTGTTTTTT
CASSTLTGKLFF
>TRBJ1-2|.|TRBV9|.
TGTGCCAGCAGCGTAGCTCCTGGACAGCCCCATGGCTACACCTTC
CASSVAPGQPHGYTF
>TRBJ1-2|.|TRBV18|.
TGTGCCAGCTCACCTCTACAGGTACAGATCTACACCTTC
CASSPLQVQIYTF
>TRBJ2-2|.|TRBV4-2|.
TGTGCCAGCAGCCAAGATCGCAGGGGAAACGGGGAGCTGTTTTTT
CASSQDRRGNGELFF
>TRBJ2-2|.|TRBV19|once
TGTGCCAGTAGGGGCGACAGGCATATGACCTCCACCGGGGAGCTGTTTTTT
CASRGDRHMTSTGELFF
>TRBJ1-1|.|TRBV10-1|.
TGCGCCAGCAGCCCCGGCAGGGGTAGAGACACTGAAGCTTTCTTT
CASSPGRGRDTEAFF
>TRBJ2-3|.|TRBV2|.
TGTGCCAGTCCTGACAGAGTTAACACAGATACGCAGTATTTT
CASPDRVNTDTQYF
>TRBJ1-2|TRBD1|TRBV6-5|.
TGTGCCAGCAGTAACAAGGGGGCTGGTGGCTACACCTTC
CASSNKGAGGYTF
>TRBJ1-2|.|TRBV5-6|.
TGTGCCAGCAGCTTGGAAGCCGGGACAAGGGGAGGCTACACCTTC
CASSLEAGTRGGYTF
>TRBJ2-5|.|TRBV5-1|.
TGCGCCAGCAGCTTGGAGTGGCGGGCTTGGCAAGAGACCCAGTACTTC
CASSLEWRAWQETQYF
>TRBJ1-2|.|TRBV14|.
TGTGCCAGCAGCCAAGATGGGTCCAGGGCGGAGAACTATGGCTACACCTTC
CASSQDGSRAENYGYTF
>TRBJ1-1|TRBD1|TRBV5-4|few
TGTGCCAGCAGCTTGGACCGGGACAGGCGGCTCCCAGAAGCTTTCTTT
CASSLDRDRRLPEAFF
>TRBJ1-2|TRBD1|TRBV7-6|.
TGTGCCAGCAGCTCTCGGACAGGTGATTATGGCTACACCTTC
CASSSRTGDYGYTF
>TRBJ1-2|.|TRBV7-9|.
TGTGCCAGCAGCCAAGGACATTCCTCTAACTATGGCTACACCTTC
CASSQGHSSNYGYTF
>TRBJ2-7|.|TRBV5-1|once
TGCGCCAGCAGCTTGGGGCGTCGGCGGGGTGGAGGCTACGAGCAGTACTTC
CASSLGRRRGGGYEQYF
>TRBJ1-2|.|TRBV23-1|.
TGCGCCAGCAGTCACGGGGGACCGCCCGACGTTCGCTACACCTTC
CASSHGGPPDVRYTF
>TRBJ1-1|TRBD1|TRBV16|.
TGTGCCAGCAGCCAATTCCGAAGGGACAGGGTACCCTACATGAACACTGAAGCTTTCTTT
CASSQFRRDRVPYMNTEAFF
>TRBJ2-1|.|TRBV5-6|.
TGTGCCAGCAGCTTCGACAGGCAGTTTACCTACAATGAGCAGTTCTTC
CASSFDRQFTYNEQFF
>TRBJ2-1|TRBD1|TRBV27|.
TGTGCCAGCAGCTGGGACAGGGGGGGATACAATGAGCAGTTCTTC
CASSWDRGGYNEQFF
>TRBJ1-1|TRBD1|TRBV6-5|.
TGTGCCAGCAGGAAACAGGGGTCCTTCGCTGAAGCTTTCTTT
CASRKQGSFAEAFF
>TRBJ2-7|.|TRBV6-5|.
TGTGCCAGCAATAGGGGACATACCCCTTACGAGCAGTACTTC
CASNRGHTPYEQYF
>TRBJ1-2|.|TRBV5-1|once
TGCGCCAGCAGCTTGCGGGGGAGGGAATATGGCTACACCTTC
CASSLRGREYGYTF
>TRBJ1-4|TRBD1|TRBV9|.
TGTGCCAGCAGCGTAGATCACAGGGGCGGTGTAGTTGAAAAACTGTTTTTT
CASSVDHRGGVVEKLFF
>TRBJ1-1|.|TRBV6-9|.
TGTGCCAGCAGTTATCGGACACCAGCGCCGAACACTGAAGCTTTCTTT
CASSYRTPAPNTEAFF
>TRBJ2-2|TRBD1|TRBV4-1|few
TGCGCCAGCAGCCACCGACAGCCTGCCAGGGGGTCCGGGGAGCTGTTTTTT
CASSHRQPARGSGELFF
>TRBJ1-5|.|TRBV6-1|.
TGTGCCAGCAGTGAAGCGGCGTATGGGGTTTGGGAGGGGTTGGATCAGCCCCAGCATTTT
CASSEAAYGVWEGLDQPQHF
>TRBJ2-1|TRBD2|TRBV15|.
TGTGCCACCAGCGAGCGGGACCCGGCAGGCGATGAGCAGTTCTTC
CATSERDPAGDEQFF
>TRBJ2-7|.|TRBV9|.
TGTGCCAGCAGCGTGGCCCCAGGGAACTACGAGCAGTACTTC
CASSVAPGNYEQYF
>TRBJ2-3|.|TRBV30|.
TGTGCCTGGAAAATTACGGACAGCTATACAGATACGCAGTATTTT
CAWKITDSYTDTQYF
>TRBJ1-2|TRBD1|TRBV6-5|.
TGTGCCATCCGCCCCCTCTACAGGGGGCGCGTCGGCTACACCTTC
CAIRPLYRGRVGYTF
>TRBJ1-5|TRBD1|TRBV7-8|.
TGTGCCAGCACCTTGGACCCCCGGGACAGGGAGAGCAATCAGCCCCAGCATTTT
CASTLDPRDRESNQPQHF
>TRBJ2-4|.|TRBV5-1|.
TGCGCCAGCAGCTTCGGGACAACCAAAAACATTCAGTACTTC
CASSFGTTKNIQYF
>TRBJ1-5|.|TRBV15|.
TGTGCCACCAGCAGAGATCAGGGTCAGCCCCAGCATTTT
CATSRDQGQPQHF
>TRBJ2-6|.|TRBV19|.
TGTGCCAGTACGACGGGCCAGGGCGTGAGAGGGGCCAACGTCCTGACTTTC
CASTTGQGVRGANVLTF
>TRBJ1-6|.|TRBV13|.
TGTGCCAGCAGCCTGGTAACTACACCCCTCCACTTT
CASSLVTTPLHF
>TRBJ2-6|TRBD1|TRBV5-1|.
TGCGCCAGCAGCTTCCGGGACAGACCAACTGGGGCCAACGTCCTGACTTTC
CASSFRDRPTGANVLTF
>TRBJ1-2|.|TRBV14|.
TGTGCCAGCAGCCAAGGCCAGGGTAACTATGGCTACACCTTC
CASSQGQGNYGYTF
>TRBJ2-1|.|TRBV5-8|.
TGTGCCAGCAGCTTGCAGTTGCATGAGCAGTTCTTC
CASSLQLHEQFF
>TRBJ2-5|.|TRBV6-1|once
TGTGCCAGCAGTGTTTTGGATGGGCTAGCGTACCAAGAGACCCAGTACTTC
CASSVLDGLAYQETQYF
>TRBJ2-1|TRBD2|TRBV7-9|.
TGTGCCAGCAGCTTAGGTAGCGGGGGGGCCCCCTACAATGAGCAGTTCTTC
CASSLGSGGAPYNEQFF
>TRBJ2-7|.|TRBV15|.
TGTGCCACCAGCACAGGACTGGAGGAGGGCGAGCATTACTTC
CATSTGLEEGEHYF
>TRBJ1-2|TRBD1|TRBV6-4|.
TGTGCCAGCAGGGGACAGGGGTCTCCCTACACCTTC
CASRGQGSPYTF
>TRBJ1-1|.|TRBV10-3|.
TGTGCCATCAGTGAGTCTTGGACAGCGGACGGCACTGAAGCTTTCTTT
CAISESWTADGTEAFF
>TRBJ2-5|.|TRBV7-3|.
TGTGCCAGCAGCTGGGAGGTCGAAGAGACCCAGTACTTC
CASSWEVEETQYF
>TRBJ2-1|TRBD1|TRBV27|.
TGTGCCAGCAGTCCGGGACAGGGGAGCTACAATGAGCAGTTCTTC
CASSPGQGSYNEQFF
>TRBJ1-1|.|TRBV7-2|.
TGTGCCAGCAGCTTATCAGGGTCGGTAGGGGTTGAAGCTTTCTTT
CASSLSGSVGVEAFF
>TRBJ2-6|TRBD1|TRBV5-4|.
TGTGCCAGCAGCACGCCGAGGACAGGGGGGAAGTCTGGGGCCAACGTCCTGACTTTC
CASSTPRTGGKSGANVLTF
>TRBJ1-1|TRBD1|TRBV2|once
TGTGCCAGCTCCCCACGGAGGGGACAGGGGCAAATCAACACTGAAGCTTTCTTT
CASSPRRGQGQINTEAFF